The clone carrying this T cell receptor (beta chain) has a count of ten or more. This entry is derived from a study of T cells in Graves' hyperthyroidism and ophthalmopathy. Germline values: CDR1 MNHNS, CDR2 SASEGT. Trimming left V 5 bases short and J 0 bases short, with 13 bases between. The CDR3 spans 16 residues. Amplified regions were TCR beta CDR3 sequences from RNA transcripts. In the first-round RT-PCR of the TCR CDR3, the HTBI primer set was used. TCRdb itself ran the multiplex PCR reads through MiXCR, one entry per CDR3 protein. The sample has about 420,000 distinct CDR3 sequences, 15% to 18% seen once. Based on clinical symptoms, serum thyroxine and TRAb, thyroid ultrasound and orbital computed tomography, diagnoses were reached.

The chain carries TRBV6-1 and TRBJ2-2, with D possibly TRBD1 on 5 matching bases. This TCR derives from a woman between 18 and 29 years old with Graves' hyperthyroidism. Specimen: blood. The CDR3 sequence: CASSFPDTANTGELFF. CDR3 DNA sequence: TGTGCCAGCAGTTTCCCGGACACTGCGAACACCGGGGAGCTGTTTTTT.